Shown below are 5 T cell receptor beta chains from a single sample sequenced in a study of OX40 agonist ivuxolimab in advanced cancers. The table came from immunoSEQ multiplex PCR; TCRdb's copy has only in-frame clones and leaves some out. The data contain 53,000 or so clones, roughly 86% of them singletons. The source material was CD4+ or CD8+ T cells sorted from blood, sampled in a trial of the OX40 agonist ivuxolimab. These receptors were taken from an adult with an advanced solid tumor such as melanoma, head and neck, liver or kidney cancer.

The rearrangement links TRBV5-6 to TRBJ2-5; 8 nucleotides agree with TRBD1. The length of the CDR3 is 14 residues. Trimming removed 4 bases from V and 1 base from J; junction bases left unmatched: 3. Germline V CDR1 and CDR2: SGHDT, YYEEEE. The DNA of the CDR3 is TGTGCCAGCAGCCGGGGACAGGTCCAAGAGACCCAGTACTTC. The encoded protein is CASSRGQVQETQYF. The full variable domain, with the rest looked up from reference TRBV5-6 and TRBJ2-5, is DAGVTQSPTHLIKTRGQQVTLRCSPKSGHDTVSWYQQALGQGPQFIFQYYEEEERQRGNFPDRFSGHQFPNYSSELNVNALLLGDSALYLCASSRGQVQETQYFGPGTRLLVL.

V gene TRBV6-6 combines with J gene TRBJ2-3, with 9 nucleotides matching TRBD1. V lost 6 bases, J lost 0 bases, and 4 bases stayed unmatched. This CDR3 has 15 residues. Germline CDR1 and CDR2: MNHNY and SVGAGI (reference sequence). The CDR3, as DNA: TGTGCCAGCAGCCAGGACAGGGGCAGCACAGATACGCAGTATTTT. It specifies CASSQDRGSTDTQYF.

The V and J genes are TRBV19 and TRBJ2-7, with a tentative D call TRBD1 (6 bases). This CDR3 region has 13 residues. CDR1 is LNHDA, CDR2 SQIVND, per germline (reference sequence). V was clipped by 10 bases and J by 0 bases, with 13 bases between them. The CDR3 sequence is CATTGLYSYEQYF. CDR3 nucleotide sequence: TGTGCCACAACAGGGCTTTACTCCTACGAGCAGTACTTC.

V usage is TRBV9 and J usage is TRBJ2-5, with D perhaps matching TRBD2 (5 bases). The CDR3 contains 14 residues. The V gene's germline CDR1 is SGDLS and CDR2 YYNGEE. Trimming pared 4 bases from V and 0 bases from J, leaving 10 bases between. DNA for the CDR3: TGTGCCAGCAGCCTAACGGGGTACCAAGAGACCCAGTACTTC. Its protein product is CASSLTGYQETQYF.

V gene TRBV5-4 combines with J gene TRBJ2-1, with 7 positions matching TRBD1. V was clipped by 0 bases and J by 6 bases; unmatched bases: 6. Germline CDR1 SGHNT, CDR2 YYREEE (reference sequence). The CDR3 covers 15 residues. The CDR3 DNA follows: TGTGCCAGCAGCTTGGGGGGCAACAGGGGCAATGAGCAGTTCTTC. This codes for CASSLGGNRGNEQFF.